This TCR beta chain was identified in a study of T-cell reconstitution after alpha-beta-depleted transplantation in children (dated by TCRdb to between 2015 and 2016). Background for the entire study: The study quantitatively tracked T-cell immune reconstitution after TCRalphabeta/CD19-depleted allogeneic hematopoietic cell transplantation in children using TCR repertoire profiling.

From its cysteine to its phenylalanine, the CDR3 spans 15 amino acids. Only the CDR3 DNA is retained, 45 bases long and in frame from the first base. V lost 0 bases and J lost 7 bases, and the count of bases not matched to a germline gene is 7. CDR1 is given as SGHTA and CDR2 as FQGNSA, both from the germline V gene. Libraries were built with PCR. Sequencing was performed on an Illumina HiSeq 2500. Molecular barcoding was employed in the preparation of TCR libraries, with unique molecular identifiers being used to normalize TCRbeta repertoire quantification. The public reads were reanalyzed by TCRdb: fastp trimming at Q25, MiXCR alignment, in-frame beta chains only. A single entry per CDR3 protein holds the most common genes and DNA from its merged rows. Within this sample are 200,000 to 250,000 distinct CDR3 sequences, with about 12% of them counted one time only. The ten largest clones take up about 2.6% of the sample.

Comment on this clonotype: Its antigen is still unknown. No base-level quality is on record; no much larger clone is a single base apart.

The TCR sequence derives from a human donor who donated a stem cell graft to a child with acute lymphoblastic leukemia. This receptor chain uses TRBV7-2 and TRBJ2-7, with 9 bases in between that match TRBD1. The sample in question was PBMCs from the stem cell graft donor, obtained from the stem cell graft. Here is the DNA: TGTGCCAGCAGCTTAGCCCCGGGACAGGGTGGAGAGCAGTACTTC. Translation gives CASSLAPGQGGEQYF. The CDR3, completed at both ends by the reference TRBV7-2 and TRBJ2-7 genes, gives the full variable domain GAGVSQSPSNKVTEKGKDVELRCDPISGHTALYWYRQSLGQGLEFLIYFQGNSAPDKSGLPSDRFSAERTGGSVSTLTIQRTQQEDSAVYLCASSLAPGQGGEQYFGPGTRLTVT.